One T cell receptor beta chain is described in this entry. The data derive from a study of blood T cell repertoires in COVID-19. Study as a whole: Collection of acute and convalescent COVID-19 samples took place in the United States, Italy and Spain. The cDNA or gDNA used as material had been derived from T cells, B-cell-depleted T cells, or PBMCs.

Per the authors' pipeline: Quantification of nucleated cells was approximated via reference gene primer amplification. Sequencing used immunoSEQ multiplex PCR; TCRdb keeps in-frame clones, though not all of them. D and trimming come from the DNA, and the V and J calls and clone size come from that table. The sample holds 340,000 or so clones, around 86% seen once. V shed 2 bases and J 0 bases; nucleotides not matched to a gene: 4. Per the germline V gene, CDR1 is KGHDR and CDR2 is SFDVKD. This CDR3 has 16 amino acids. The source is a man in his fifties or sixties with active or convalescent COVID-19. The sequenced sample consisted of peripheral blood. The chain couples TRBV24-1 to TRBJ2-3; 7 bases fit TRBD1. This CDR3 is CATSDSGTVSTDTQYF. The DNA for the CDR3 is TGTGCCACCAGTGATTCGGGGACAGTTAGCACAGATACGCAGTATTTT.